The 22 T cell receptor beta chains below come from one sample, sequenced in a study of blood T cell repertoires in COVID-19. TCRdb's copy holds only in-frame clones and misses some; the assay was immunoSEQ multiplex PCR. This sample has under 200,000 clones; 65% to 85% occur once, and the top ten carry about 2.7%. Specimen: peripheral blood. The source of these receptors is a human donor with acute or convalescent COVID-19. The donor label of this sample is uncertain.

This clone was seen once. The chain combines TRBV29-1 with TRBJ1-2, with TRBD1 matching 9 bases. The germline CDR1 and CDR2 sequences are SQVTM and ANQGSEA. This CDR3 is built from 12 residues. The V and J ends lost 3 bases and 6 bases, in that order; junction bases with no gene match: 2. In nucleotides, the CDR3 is TGCAGCGTTGATAGACAGGGGGATGGCTACACCTTC. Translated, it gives CSVDRQGDGYTF. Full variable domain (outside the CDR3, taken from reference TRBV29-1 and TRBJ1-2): SAVISQKPSRDICQRGTSLTIQCQVDSQVTMMFWYRQQPGQSLTLIATANQGSEATYESGFVIDKFPISRPNLTFSTLTVSNMSPEDSSIYLCSVDRQGDGYTFGSGTRLTVV.

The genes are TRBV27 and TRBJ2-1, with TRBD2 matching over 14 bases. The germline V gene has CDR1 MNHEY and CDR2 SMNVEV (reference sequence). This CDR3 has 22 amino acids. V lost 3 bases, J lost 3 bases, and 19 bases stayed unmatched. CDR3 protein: CASSFLRTSGGTPRQVYNEQFF. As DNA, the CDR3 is TGTGCCAGCAGTTTCCTCCGGACTAGCGGGGGGACTCCCCGCCAGGTCTACAATGAGCAGTTCTTC.

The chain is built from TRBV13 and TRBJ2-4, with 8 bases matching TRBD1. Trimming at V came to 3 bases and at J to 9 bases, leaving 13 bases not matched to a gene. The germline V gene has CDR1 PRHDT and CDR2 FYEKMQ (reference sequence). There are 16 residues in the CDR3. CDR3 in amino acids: CASSLTGVDPESIQYF. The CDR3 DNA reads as TGTGCCAGCAGCTTGACAGGGGTGGACCCGGAGAGCATTCAGTACTTC.

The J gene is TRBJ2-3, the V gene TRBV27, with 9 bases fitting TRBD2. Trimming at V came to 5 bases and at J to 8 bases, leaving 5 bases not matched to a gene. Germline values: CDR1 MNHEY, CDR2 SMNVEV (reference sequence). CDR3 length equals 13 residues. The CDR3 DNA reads TGTGCCAGCAGTATTAGCGGGAGCGCTACGCAGTATTTT. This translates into CASSISGSATQYF.

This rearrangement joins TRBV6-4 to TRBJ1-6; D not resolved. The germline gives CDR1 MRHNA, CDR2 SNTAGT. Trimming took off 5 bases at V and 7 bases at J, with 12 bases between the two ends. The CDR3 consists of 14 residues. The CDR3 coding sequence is TGTGCCAGCAGTCCGGAAAGAGGAAATTCACCCCTCCACTTT. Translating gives CASSPERGNSPLHF.

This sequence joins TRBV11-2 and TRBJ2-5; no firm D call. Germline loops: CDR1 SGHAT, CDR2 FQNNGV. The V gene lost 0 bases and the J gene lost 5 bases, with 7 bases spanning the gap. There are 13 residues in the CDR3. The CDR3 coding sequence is TGTGCCAGCAGCTTAGATTACGCGGAGACCCAGTACTTC. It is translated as CASSLDYAETQYF.

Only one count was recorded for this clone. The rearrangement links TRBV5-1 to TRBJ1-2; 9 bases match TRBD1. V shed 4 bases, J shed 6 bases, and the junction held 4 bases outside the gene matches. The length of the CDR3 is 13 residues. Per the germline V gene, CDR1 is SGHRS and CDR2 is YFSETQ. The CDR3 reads CASSLQGANGYTF. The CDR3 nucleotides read TGCGCCAGCAGCCTACAGGGGGCAAATGGCTACACCTTC.

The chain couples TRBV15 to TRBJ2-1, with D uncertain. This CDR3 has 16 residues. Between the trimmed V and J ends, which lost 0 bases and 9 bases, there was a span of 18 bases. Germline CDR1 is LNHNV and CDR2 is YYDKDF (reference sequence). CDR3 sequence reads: CATSRDLLDLIGEQFF. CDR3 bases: TGTGCCACCAGCAGAGATTTGCTAGATTTAATCGGTGAGCAGTTCTTC.

The CDR3 nucleotides read TGTGCCAGCAGCCCCGAGGGATTGTTCCAACCCCTCCACTTT. Translation gives CASSPEGLFQPLHF. The chain employs TRBV5-4 and TRBJ1-6; D gene unclear. Germline loops: CDR1 SGHNT, CDR2 YYREEE (reference sequence). V was trimmed by 4 bases and J by 12 bases, leaving 17 bases between them. This CDR3 comprises 14 residues.

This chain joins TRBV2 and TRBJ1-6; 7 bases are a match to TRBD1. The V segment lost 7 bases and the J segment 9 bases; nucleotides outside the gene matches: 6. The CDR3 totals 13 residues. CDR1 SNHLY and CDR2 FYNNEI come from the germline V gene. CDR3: CASIETGSSPLHF. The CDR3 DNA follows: TGTGCCAGCATCGAGACAGGGAGTTCACCCCTCCACTTT.

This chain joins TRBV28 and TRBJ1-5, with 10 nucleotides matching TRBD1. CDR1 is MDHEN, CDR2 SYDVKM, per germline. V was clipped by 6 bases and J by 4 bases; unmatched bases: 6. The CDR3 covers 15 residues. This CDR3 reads CASSPGQGGNQPQHF. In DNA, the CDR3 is TGTGCCAGCAGCCCCGGACAGGGGGGAAATCAGCCCCAGCATTTT.

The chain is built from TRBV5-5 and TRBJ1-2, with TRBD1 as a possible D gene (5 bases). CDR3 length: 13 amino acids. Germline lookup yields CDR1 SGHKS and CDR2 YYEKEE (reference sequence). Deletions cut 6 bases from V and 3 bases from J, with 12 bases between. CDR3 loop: CASTPSGDYGYTF. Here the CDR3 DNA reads TGTGCCAGCACCCCGTCGGGGGACTATGGCTACACCTTC.

The CDR3 spells CASSQDRGTRAFF. The CDR3 DNA is TGCGCCAGCAGCCAAGATAGGGGCACCCGGGCTTTCTTT. The chain combines TRBV4-1 with TRBJ1-1, with D possibly matching TRBD1 (5 bases). The CDR3 totals 13 residues. Trimming took off 0 bases at V and 11 bases at J, with 13 bases between the two ends. The germline V gene encodes CDR1 MGHRA and CDR2 YSYEKL.

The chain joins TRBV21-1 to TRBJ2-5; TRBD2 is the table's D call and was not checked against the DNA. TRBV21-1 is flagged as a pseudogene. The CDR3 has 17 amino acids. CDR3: CASSKETLAGNEKTQYF. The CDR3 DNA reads TGTGCCAGCAGCAAAGAAACCCTAGCGGGGAACGAGAAGACCCAGTACTTC.

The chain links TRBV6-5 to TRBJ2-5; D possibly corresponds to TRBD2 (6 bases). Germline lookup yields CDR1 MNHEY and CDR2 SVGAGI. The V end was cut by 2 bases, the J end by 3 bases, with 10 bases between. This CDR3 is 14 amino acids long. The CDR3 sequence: CASSYGTPEETQYF. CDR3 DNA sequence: TGTGCCAGCAGTTACGGGACTCCTGAAGAGACCCAGTACTTC.

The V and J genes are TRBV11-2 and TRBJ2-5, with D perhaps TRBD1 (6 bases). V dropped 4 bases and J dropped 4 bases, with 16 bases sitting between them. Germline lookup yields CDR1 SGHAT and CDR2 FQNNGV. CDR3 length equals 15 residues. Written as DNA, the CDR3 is TGTGCCAGCAGCTCTGGGGGCCAAGGCCGAGAGACCCAGTACTTC. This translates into CASSSGGQGRETQYF.

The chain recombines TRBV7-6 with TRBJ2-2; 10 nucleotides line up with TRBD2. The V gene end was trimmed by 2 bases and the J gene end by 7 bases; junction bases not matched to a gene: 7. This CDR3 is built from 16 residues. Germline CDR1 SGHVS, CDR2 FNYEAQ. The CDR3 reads CASSLLPSGSIGELFF. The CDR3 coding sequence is TGTGCCAGCAGCTTATTACCTAGCGGGAGTATCGGGGAGCTGTTTTTT. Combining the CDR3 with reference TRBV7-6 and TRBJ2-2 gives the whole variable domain GAGVSQSPRYKVTKRGQDVALRCDPISGHVSLYWYRQALGQGPEFLTYFNYEAQQDKSGLPNDRFSAERPEGSISTLTIQRTEQRDSAMYRCASSLLPSGSIGELFFGEGSRLTVL.

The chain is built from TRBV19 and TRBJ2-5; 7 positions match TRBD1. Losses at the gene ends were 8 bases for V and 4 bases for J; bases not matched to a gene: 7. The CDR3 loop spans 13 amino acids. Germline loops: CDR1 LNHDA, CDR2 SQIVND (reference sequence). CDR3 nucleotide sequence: TGTGCCAGTGGTACAGGGGTGGGAGAGACCCAGTACTTC. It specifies CASGTGVGETQYF.

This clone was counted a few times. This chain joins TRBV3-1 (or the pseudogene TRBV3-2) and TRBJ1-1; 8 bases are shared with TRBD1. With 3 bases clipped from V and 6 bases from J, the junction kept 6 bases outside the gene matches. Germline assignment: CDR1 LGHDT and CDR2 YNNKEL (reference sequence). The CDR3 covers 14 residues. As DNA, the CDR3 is TGTGCCAGCAGCCAGATACAGGGGGTTGCTGAAGCTTTCTTT. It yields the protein CASSQIQGVAEAFF.

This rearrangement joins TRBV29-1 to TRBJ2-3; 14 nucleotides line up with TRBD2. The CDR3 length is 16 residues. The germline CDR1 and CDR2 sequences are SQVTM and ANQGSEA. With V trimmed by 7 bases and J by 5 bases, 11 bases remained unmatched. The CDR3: CSAQKGTSGSRDTQYF. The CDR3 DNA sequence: TGCAGCGCCCAAAAAGGGACTAGCGGGAGTAGAGATACGCAGTATTTT.

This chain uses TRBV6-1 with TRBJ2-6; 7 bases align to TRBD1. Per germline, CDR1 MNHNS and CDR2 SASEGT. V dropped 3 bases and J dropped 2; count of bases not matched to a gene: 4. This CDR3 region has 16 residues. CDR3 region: CASSETGYPGANVLTF. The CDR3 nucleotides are TGTGCCAGCAGTGAGACAGGGTATCCTGGGGCCAACGTCCTGACTTTC.

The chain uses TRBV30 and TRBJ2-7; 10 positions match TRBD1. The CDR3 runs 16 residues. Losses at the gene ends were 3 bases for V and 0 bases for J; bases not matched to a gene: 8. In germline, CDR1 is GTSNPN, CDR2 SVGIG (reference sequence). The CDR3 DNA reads TGTGCCTGGAGGGGTCAAGGGACAGGGGTCTCCTACGAGCAGTACTTC. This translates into CAWRGQGTGVSYEQYF.